These 10 T cell receptor beta chains share one sample of origin, sequenced in a study of cytomegalovirus exposure and HLA in healthy donors. The PCR ran on 60 Vbeta and 13 Jbeta primers. Sequenced by immunoSEQ multiplex PCR; TCRdb stores in-frame clones only, minus some. In the table there are 110,000 to 150,000 clones, roughly 80% of which are singletons. Material for sequencing was PBMCs. The source is a man aged 35-49 years in good health and CMV-seropositive.

The sample holds a few counts of this clone. The CDR3 DNA reads as TGTGCCAGCAGCACCAGAACTCTAGCGGGAGGAACAGATACGCAGTATTTT. It is translated as CASSTRTLAGGTDTQYF. The chain combines TRBV9 with TRBJ2-3; 11 bases agree with TRBD2. V was clipped by 4 bases and J by 3 bases; unmatched bases: 10. The germline gives CDR1 SGDLS, CDR2 YYNGEE. The CDR3 has 17 residues.

This clone was observed once. The gene calls are TRBV7-2 and TRBJ2-7; a weak D match, TRBD1 (6 bases). The CDR3 length is 14 residues. V was cut by 5 bases and J by 5 bases, with 16 bases left in between. Germline V gives CDR1 SGHTA, CDR2 FQGNSA. The CDR3 sequence: CASSIKTGIHEQYF. The CDR3 DNA reads TGTGCCAGCAGCATAAAAACAGGGATCCACGAGCAGTACTTC.

The chain combines TRBV18 with TRBJ1-5; D is uncertain. Trimming pared 6 bases from V and 2 bases from J, leaving 20 bases between. The CDR3 is 17 amino acids. Germline V gene lookup returns CDR1 KGHSH and CDR2 LQKENI. In DNA form, the CDR3 reads TGTGCCAGCTCGCCGGTTCCTCCGGGTGTGGGCAATCAGCCCCAGCATTTT. Protein: CASSPVPPGVGNQPQHF.

The chain uses TRBV7-9 and TRBJ1-2, with TRBD1 matching 9 bases. CDR1 and CDR2 from the germline V gene are SEHNR and FQNEAQ (reference sequence). V was clipped by 5 bases and J by 6 bases; unmatched bases: 4. CDR3 length: 13 amino acids. CDR3 DNA: TGTGCCAGCAGCCGGACAGGGGAGGATGGCTACACCTTC. The encoded protein is CASSRTGEDGYTF.

The chain has TRBV5-1 and TRBJ2-7; 8 positions agree with TRBD2. Looked up from germline, CDR1 is SGHRS and CDR2 is YFSETQ. The ends lost 0 bases at V and 3 bases at J; junction bases unmatched: 11. This CDR3 is 17 amino acids long. The CDR3 loop reads CASSLVRGGLVGYEQYF. The CDR3 DNA reads as TGCGCCAGCAGCTTGGTTCGCGGGGGGCTCGTGGGCTACGAGCAGTACTTC.

Only a few counts were recorded for this clone. The rearrangement uses TRBV18 and TRBJ1-1; D unresolved. The CDR3 covers 12 residues. Trimming took off 6 bases at V and 0 bases at J, with 5 bases between the two ends. Per germline, CDR1 KGHSH and CDR2 LQKENI. CDR3 nucleotides: TGTGCCAGCTCCACAGTGAACACTGAAGCTTTCTTT. Its protein product is CASSTVNTEAFF.

The count of this clone is one. This chain links TRBV7-9 with TRBJ2-7; D possibly corresponds to TRBD1 (6 bases). The CDR3 has 14 residues. CDR1 is SEHNR, CDR2 FQNEAQ, per germline (reference sequence). Between the trimmed V and J ends, which lost 6 bases and 0 bases, there was a span of 12 bases. The CDR3 spells CASSRGQSSYEQYF. The CDR3 DNA reads as TGTGCCAGCAGTCGAGGACAGAGCTCCTACGAGCAGTACTTC.

The chain carries TRBV11-3 and TRBJ2-4; no firm D call. This CDR3 has 11 amino acids. V gave up 6 bases and J gave up 6 bases, with 6 bases separating them. Germline V gene lookup returns CDR1 SGHNT and CDR2 YENEEA. The CDR3 region has the DNA TGTGCCAGCAGTGTCAGAAACATTCAGTACTTC. This encodes CASSVRNIQYF.

The chain couples TRBV27 to TRBJ1-1; D is possibly TRBD1 (5 bases). CDR1 is MNHEY, CDR2 SMNVEV, per germline (reference sequence). This CDR3 contains 15 residues. Trimming pared 7 bases from V and 6 bases from J, leaving 21 bases between. CDR3 protein: CASTSYGGGVAEAFF. The CDR3 coding sequence is TGTGCCAGCACCTCGTACGGGGGTGGAGTCGCTGAAGCTTTCTTT.

V is TRBV15 and J is TRBJ2-3, with 8 nucleotides matching TRBD1. The junction had 1 base not matched to a gene; V was cut back by 5 bases and J by 3 bases. This CDR3 contains 13 residues. From germline, CDR1 is LNHNV and CDR2 YYDKDF (reference sequence). CDR3 loop: CATSGQGTDTQYF. The DNA for the CDR3 is TGTGCCACCAGCGGACAGGGTACAGATACGCAGTATTTT.